The text below deals with one T cell receptor (beta chain). The protocol was immunoSEQ multiplex PCR, while the TCRdb copy is restricted to in-frame clones and leaves out a portion. The sample has around 55,000 clones; just over 90% are singletons. The data are from a study of blood T cell repertoires in COVID-19. Study information: Acute and convalescent COVID-19 samples came from the United States, Italy and Spain. PBMCs, B-cell-depleted T cells, or T cells provided the cDNA or gDNA that made up the material.

Germline V gene data show CDR1 as SEHNR and CDR2 as FQNEAQ (reference sequence). With 5 bases clipped from V and 10 bases from J, the junction kept 11 bases outside the gene matches. The CDR3 runs to 14 residues. The TCR comes from a man between 40 and 49 years old with acute or convalescent COVID-19. The chain combines TRBV7-9 with TRBJ2-1; 7 nucleotides align to TRBD1. The sample taken for sequencing was peripheral blood. The CDR3 reads CASSRNRQGGEQFF. In DNA, the CDR3 is TGTGCCAGCAGCCGAAATAGACAGGGCGGGGAGCAGTTCTTC. The full variable domain, with the rest looked up from reference TRBV7-9 and TRBJ2-1, is DTGVSQNPRHKITKRGQNVTFRCDPISEHNRLYWYRQTLGQGPEFLTYFQNEAQLEKSRLLSDRFSAERPKGSFSTLEIQRTEQGDSAMYLCASSRNRQGGEQFFGPGTRLTVL.